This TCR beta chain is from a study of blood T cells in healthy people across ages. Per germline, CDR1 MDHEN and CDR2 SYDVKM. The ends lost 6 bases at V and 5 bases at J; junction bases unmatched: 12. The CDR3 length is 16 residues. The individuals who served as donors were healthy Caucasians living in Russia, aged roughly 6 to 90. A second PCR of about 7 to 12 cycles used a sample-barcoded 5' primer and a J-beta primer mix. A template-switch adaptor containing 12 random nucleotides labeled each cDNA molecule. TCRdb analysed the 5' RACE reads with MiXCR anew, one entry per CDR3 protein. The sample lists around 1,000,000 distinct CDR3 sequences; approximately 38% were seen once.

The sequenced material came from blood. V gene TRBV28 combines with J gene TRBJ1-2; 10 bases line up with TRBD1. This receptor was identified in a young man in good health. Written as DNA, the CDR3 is TGTGCCAGCAGCCCCCCCGGGACAGGGGTTTCTTATGGCTACACCTTC. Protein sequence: CASSPPGTGVSYGYTF.